This TCR beta chain was recovered during a study of cytomegalovirus exposure and HLA in healthy donors. Overall study results and limits: In vitro experiments confirmed that three CMV-associated chains were specific for CMV antigens. Association of approximately 18,000 TCR beta sequences with HLA alleles was found at 0.05 false discovery rate in a later analysis. In a later analysis, TCR association rates varied by HLA locus: DRB1 most, HLA-C fewest. Previously analyzed data showed that most TCR beta V segments were productive at a frequency of about 87% or about 30%.

This clone appeared a single time. Its antigen remains unidentified. Both 60 Vbeta primers and 13 Jbeta primers went into the PCR. Profiling relied on immunoSEQ multiplex PCR, and the TCRdb table lists in-frame clones only, not all of them. This table holds 150,000 to 200,000 clones, around 80% found once. The CDR3 extends over 14 amino acids. In germline, CDR1 is SGHVS, CDR2 FNYEAQ. V lost 2 bases and J lost 7, with 14 bases in between. The sample was PBMCs. The receptor was derived from a woman aged 45-59 years in good health and CMV-seropositive. J is TRBJ1-1 and V is TRBV7-6; TRBD1 might be the D (6 bases). The CDR3 is CASSLSWGQGEAFF. The DNA for the CDR3 is TGTGCCAGCAGCTTAAGTTGGGGGCAGGGTGAAGCTTTCTTT. Complete variable domain (other parts from reference TRBV7-6 and TRBJ1-1): GAGVSQSPRYKVTKRGQDVALRCDPISGHVSLYWYRQALGQGPEFLTYFNYEAQQDKSGLPNDRFSAERPEGSISTLTIQRTEQRDSAMYRCASSLSWGQGEAFFGQGTRLTVV.